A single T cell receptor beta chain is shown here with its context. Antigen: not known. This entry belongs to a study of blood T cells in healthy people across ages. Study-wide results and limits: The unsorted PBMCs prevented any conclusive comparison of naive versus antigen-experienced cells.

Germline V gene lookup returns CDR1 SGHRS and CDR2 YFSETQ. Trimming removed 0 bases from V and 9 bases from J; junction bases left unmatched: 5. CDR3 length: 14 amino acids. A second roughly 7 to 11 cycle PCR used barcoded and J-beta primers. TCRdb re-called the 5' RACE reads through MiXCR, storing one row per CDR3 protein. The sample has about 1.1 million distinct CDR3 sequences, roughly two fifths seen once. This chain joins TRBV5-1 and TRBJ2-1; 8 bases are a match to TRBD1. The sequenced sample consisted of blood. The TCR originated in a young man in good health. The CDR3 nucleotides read TGCGCCAGCAGCTTGGCGGCAGGGGGCAGTGAGCAGTTCTTC. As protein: CASSLAAGGSEQFF. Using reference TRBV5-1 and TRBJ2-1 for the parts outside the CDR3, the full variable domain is KAGVTQTPRYLIKTRGQQVTLSCSPISGHRSVSWYQQTPGQGLQFLFEYFSETQRNKGNFPGRFSGRQFSNSRSEMNVSTLELGDSALYLCASSLAAGGSEQFFGPGTRLTVL.